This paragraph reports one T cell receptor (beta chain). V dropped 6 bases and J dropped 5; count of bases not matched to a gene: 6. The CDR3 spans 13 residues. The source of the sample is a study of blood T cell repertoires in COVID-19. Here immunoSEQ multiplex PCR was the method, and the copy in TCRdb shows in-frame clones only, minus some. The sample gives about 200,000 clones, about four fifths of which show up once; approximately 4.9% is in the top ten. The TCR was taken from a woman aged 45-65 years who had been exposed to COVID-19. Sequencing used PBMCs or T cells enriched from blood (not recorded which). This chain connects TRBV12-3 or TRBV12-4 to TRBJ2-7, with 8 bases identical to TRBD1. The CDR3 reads CASSRTGLDEQYF. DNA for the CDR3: TGTGCCAGCAGCCGGACAGGGCTCGACGAGCAGTACTTC.